This entry features one TCR beta chain sequence. The antigen is not known. This record belongs to a study of somatic mutations in cytotoxic T cells in rheumatoid arthritis. Positive magnetic bead selection isolated CD4+ and CD8+ cells, and flow cytometry checked purity. Some clones are missing from TCRdb's copy, which holds only in-frame ones; the method was immunoSEQ multiplex PCR. This table has approximately 9,300 clones, 75% to 95% appearing once. Study results and limitations: An increase in CD8+ clonality with age was seen in rheumatoid arthritis patients but not in healthy controls. The largest CD8+ clone made up over 20% of CD8+ cells in about an eighth of the 65 patients.

The CDR3 is 15 amino acids. Trimming pared 4 bases from V and 1 base from J, leaving 12 bases between. Germline values: CDR1 SGDLS, CDR2 YYNGEE. The specimen sequenced was CD8+ T cells sorted from blood. This sequence joins TRBV9 and TRBJ1-3, with unresolved D. The sequence was collected from a woman aged 18 to 35 with rheumatoid arthritis. The CDR3 region has the DNA TGTGCCAGCAGCAATGGGCCGGGGTCTGGAAACACCATATATTTT. Translation gives CASSNGPGSGNTIYF.